This T cell receptor (beta chain) was retrieved from a study of blood T cell repertoires in COVID-19 (dated by TCRdb to the early 2020s). In terms of the full investigation: The collaborator samples originated in the United States, Italy and Spain and spanned the acute and convalescent phases of COVID-19. The material from the prospective study consisted of cDNA or gDNA derived from T cells, B-cell-depleted T cells, or PBMCs. The sample metadata nearly always contained a de-identified subject ID, COVID-19 status, age in years and sex. The samples were drawn from two sources: the first 160 participants of the ongoing ImmuneRACE study, and about 1,300 subjects contributed by 6 global collaborators. The repertoires were released in a freely available public database meant as a resource for research on the immune response to SARS-CoV-2. The dataset comprised deeply sampled blood TCRbeta repertoires from subjects exposed to, actively infected with, or recovered from COVID-19. HLA class I and class II types, where available, came from metadata supplied by the sample provider rather than from assay-based typing.

One collaborating source in Seattle enrolled patients during active infection and followed them longitudinally through the course of disease. Each collaborating institution followed its own protocols to collect whole blood in K2EDTA tubes. For TCRbeta analysis, collaborators shipped samples as frozen whole blood, isolated PBMCs, or DNA extracted from either of those sample types. Of note for this clone: Its binding antigen is unknown. No much larger clone exists at a distance of one base, and base qualities are not known.

TCRbeta CDR3 regions were amplified from genomic DNA using the immunoSEQ Assay, a bias-controlled multiplex PCR. Turning to the authors' computational methods: The number of nucleated cells in each sample was estimated by amplification of reference gene primers within the assay. To quantify the absolute abundance of each unique TCRbeta CDR3 rearrangement, sequence reads were collapsed and filtered. For each sample, productive Simpson clonality was calculated by taking the square root of Simpson's diversity index across productive rearrangements. In its TCRdb copy, this immuneACCESS table keeps in-frame sequences only and misses some clones. Where compared with another copy, unresolved V genes explain less than half of these, and the others have no known cause. V, J and clone size are taken as reported in that table, and D and trimming were inferred from the DNA itself. The sample profile shows about 420,000 clones; around 90% of them were found once. Of the sample, 0.8% to 0.9% is held by the ten largest clones.

Overall results and qualifications from the work: The amount of clinical and demographic metadata varied by source and participant and was provided uncurated.

Including cysteine and phenylalanine, the CDR3 has 16 amino acids. Left in the record is the CDR3 DNA by itself, 48 bases read in frame from the first base. Relative to germline, V is 1 base shorter and J is 0 bases shorter, with 13 bases between their ends. As encoded in the germline V gene, CDR1 is MGHRA while CDR2 is YSYEKL. The receptor's source is a man between 18 and 35 years old with COVID-19, enrolled during active disease. The rearranged chain carries TRBV4-1 and TRBJ2-7; tentative D gene TRBD2, with 6 bases matching. Material: peripheral blood. The CDR3: CASSQGLAESSYEQYF. The nucleotides are TGCGCCAGCAGCCAAGGATTAGCGGAAAGCTCCTACGAGCAGTACTTC.